This is a list of T cell receptor beta chains from one sample in a study of blood T cell repertoires in COVID-19. Repertoires were generated with immunoSEQ multiplex PCR, while TCRdb's copy carries only in-frame clones and drops some. The sample records 170,000 or so clones, nearly 90% being singletons. The sequenced sample was peripheral blood. Receptor source: a man aged 18-30 years who had recovered from COVID-19. Both conserved end residues are part of each CDR3. The D gene is left open where the match is weak. Some rows have no size entry. The others give once, few or many, or a class for an expanded clone.

v_call	j_call	clone_size	d_call	cdr3_nt	cdr3_aa
TRBV19	TRBJ1-5	NA	TRBD1	TGTGCCAGTACTAACAGGGGGAGAAATCAGCCCCAGCATTTT	CASTNRGRNQPQHF
TRBV2	TRBJ2-1	few	NA	TGTGCCAGCAGTGGAGAAGCCGATGAGCAGTTCTTC	CASSGEADEQFF
TRBV7-9	TRBJ2-7	NA	TRBD2	TGTGCCAGCAGCCGGACTAGCGGTTACGAGCAGTACTTC	CASSRTSGYEQYF
TRBV4-3	TRBJ1-4	NA	NA	TGCGCCAGCAGCCAAGGCTCAATTGGGCCTGGTGAAAAACTGTTTTTT	CASSQGSIGPGEKLFF
TRBV12-3/TRBV12-4	TRBJ1-2	once	TRBD1	TGTGCCAGCAGAACGACAGGGCAGGATGGCTACACCTTC	CASRTTGQDGYTF
TRBV19	TRBJ2-1	NA	NA	TGTGCCAGCACGATAGGAGGGCCTTTGTACAATGAGCAGTTCTTC	CASTIGGPLYNEQFF
TRBV25-1	TRBJ1-1	NA	NA	TGTGCCAGCAGCAGGGATTGGGCTGAAGCTTTCTTT	CASSRDWAEAFF
TRBV28	TRBJ2-1	NA	TRBD2	TGTGCCAGCAGTCACCTTTTTGGGACTAGCGGGAGTAATGAGCAGTTCTTC	CASSHLFGTSGSNEQFF
TRBV19	TRBJ1-1	NA	TRBD1	TGTGCCAGTAGCCTACAGGGGGCCACTGAAGCTTTCTTT	CASSLQGATEAFF
TRBV21-1	TRBJ2-2	NA	NA	TGTGCCAGCAGCAAAAAGGAGACTAGCGGGAGTCGAACCGGGGAGCTGTTTTTT	CASSKKETSGSRTGELFF
TRBV7-2	TRBJ1-5	NA	NA	TGTGCCAGCAGCTTGGGGGGGCCCCAGCATTTT	CASSLGGPQHF
TRBV6-5	TRBJ1-2	NA	NA	TGTGCCAGCAATGCCCGGGGCAGGGGTAACTATGGCTACACCTTC	CASNARGRGNYGYTF
TRBV15	TRBJ2-1	NA	TRBD2	TGTGCCACCAGCAGTATACTAGCGGGAGCTAATGAGCAGTTCTTC	CATSSILAGANEQFF
TRBV27	TRBJ1-5	few	NA	TGTGCCAGCAGATTTCGGGGGGGCGGTCAGCCCCAGCATTTT	CASRFRGGGQPQHF
TRBV11-2	TRBJ2-7	NA	NA	TGTGCCAGCAGCTTTGCCCGGGGTAGACACGAGCAGTACTTC	CASSFARGRHEQYF
TRBV4-1	TRBJ1-2	NA	NA	TGCGCCAGCAGCCGCCTCATGGGGGAGGGGGGTGGCTACACCTTC	CASSRLMGEGGGYTF
TRBV7-6	TRBJ1-3	NA	NA	TGTGCCAGCAGCCCCGCTCAGGGGTTTGAAAGAAACACCATATATTTT	CASSPAQGFERNTIYF
TRBV4-3	TRBJ1-1	NA	NA	TGCGCCAGCAGCCAATTAGTGTTATCGACAGCGAACACTGAAGCTTTCTTT	CASSQLVLSTANTEAFF
TRBV4-1	TRBJ2-7	NA	TRBD2	TGCGCCAGCAGCCAAGGAGGCGGGAGTTTGTACGAGCAGTACTTC	CASSQGGGSLYEQYF
TRBV6-2/TRBV6-3	TRBJ1-3	NA	NA	TGTGCCAGCAGTTACGGAGGGCAGTTCTATTTT	CASSYGGQFYF
TRBV7-8	TRBJ2-1	NA	TRBD1	TGTGCCAGCAGCACGCCACAGGGGTACTCCTACAATGAGCAGTTCTTC	CASSTPQGYSYNEQFF
TRBV4-3	TRBJ1-1	NA	NA	TGCGCCAGCAGCCAAGATATGGGCAGCGGGAACACTGAAGCTTTCTTT	CASSQDMGSGNTEAFF
TRBV5-4	TRBJ2-7	NA	NA	TGTGCCAGCAGCTTGGCTGCAGGGTTATCCTACGAGCAGTACTTC	CASSLAAGLSYEQYF
TRBV5-1	TRBJ2-2	NA	TRBD2	TGCGCCAGCAGATTAGCGGGCGGGAACACCGGGGAGCTGTTTTTT	CASRLAGGNTGELFF
TRBV6-2/TRBV6-3	TRBJ2-7	NA	TRBD2	TGTGCCAGCAGCCGGGCCGGGGGGAATCGGGTCGCCGAGCAGTACTTC	CASSRAGGNRVAEQYF
TRBV7-2	TRBJ2-7	NA	TRBD1	TGTGCCAGCAGCATAAAACAGGGGGCAGAGTACGAGCAGTACTTC	CASSIKQGAEYEQYF
TRBV6-1	TRBJ1-5	NA	NA	TGTGCCAGCAGTGAAAGGTTTGCTACAGCAGTTAGCAATCAGCCCCAGCATTTT	CASSERFATAVSNQPQHF
TRBV19	TRBJ2-3	NA	NA	TGTGCCAGTAGTATAGGCCAGGGGGGAACAGATACGCAGTATTTT	CASSIGQGGTDTQYF
TRBV6-5	TRBJ2-7	NA	NA	TGTGCCAGCAAGCTGGCGGGCGCCTACGAGCAGTACTTC	CASKLAGAYEQYF
TRBV6-5	TRBJ1-2	once	NA	TGTGCCAGCAGTTATGGTCAGAACTATGGCTACACCTTC	CASSYGQNYGYTF
TRBV19	TRBJ2-1	NA	NA	TGTGCCAGTAGCTCTCTGAGCTCCTACAATGAGCAGTTCTTC	CASSSLSSYNEQFF
TRBV3-1/TRBV3-2	TRBJ2-7	NA	TRBD2	TGTGCCGCGGGGGGAGGCTACGAGCAGTACTTC	CAAGGGYEQYF
TRBV5-5	TRBJ1-2	NA	TRBD1	TGTGCCAGCAGCCCCACGGACAGGCCTTATGGCTACACCTTC	CASSPTDRPYGYTF
TRBV30	TRBJ1-1	once	TRBD1	TGTGCCTTCAGGGGGCGGGTCACTGAAGCTTTCTTT	CAFRGRVTEAFF
TRBV28	TRBJ1-2	NA	TRBD1	TGTGCCATTCAGGGACAGTTCCTTGGCAGTGGCTACACCTTC	CAIQGQFLGSGYTF
TRBV7-2	TRBJ1-5	few	NA	TGTGCCAGCAGCTTAGATCGGTATCAGCCCCAGCATTTT	CASSLDRYQPQHF
TRBV30	TRBJ2-7	NA	TRBD1	TGTGCCTGCTCCATAGGACAGGGTTCGATCTACGAGCAGTACTTC	CACSIGQGSIYEQYF
TRBV11-2	TRBJ1-1	NA	NA	TGTGCCAGCAAACCAGGTTCCACTGAAGCTTTCTTT	CASKPGSTEAFF
TRBV18	TRBJ1-1	NA	TRBD1	TGTGCCAGCTCACCTGGACAGGCAAACACTGAAGCTTTCTTT	CASSPGQANTEAFF
TRBV18	TRBJ1-1	NA	NA	TGTGCCAGCTCACCAGAGGCAGGACTCACTGAAGCTTTCTTT	CASSPEAGLTEAFF
TRBV21-1	TRBJ2-3	NA	NA	TGTGCCAGCAGCAAAGAGAGGGGACCCCTGGGGGGAACGGGCACAGATACGCAGTATTTT	CASSKERGPLGGTGTDTQYF
TRBV9	TRBJ2-7	NA	TRBD1	TGTGCCAGCAGCTTCACCGGGACAGGGTCCCACGAGCAGTACTTC	CASSFTGTGSHEQYF
TRBV7-9	TRBJ1-5	NA	NA	TGTGCCAGCAGCTTAGCTATCGGGAATCAGCCCCAGCATTTT	CASSLAIGNQPQHF
TRBV18	TRBJ1-5	NA	NA	TGTGCCAGCTCATACGACAGGAGCTTTAATCAGCCCCAGCATTTT	CASSYDRSFNQPQHF
TRBV11-3	TRBJ2-1	NA	NA	TGTGCCAGCTCGCTCCGGGACAAAGGATCCAATGAGCAGTTCTTC	CASSLRDKGSNEQFF
TRBV12-3/TRBV12-4	TRBJ1-1	NA	NA	TGTGCCAGCAGTTTTCGGGTGAACACTGAAGCTTTCTTT	CASSFRVNTEAFF
TRBV6-5	TRBJ1-2	NA	TRBD1	TGTGCCAGCAGTCCTGACAGGGGCCATGGCTACACCTTC	CASSPDRGHGYTF
TRBV28	TRBJ1-3	NA	NA	TGTGCCAGCAGTTCACCGTCCAGTGCTGGAAACACCATATATTTT	CASSSPSSAGNTIYF
TRBV19	TRBJ2-7	once	TRBD2	TGTGCCAGTAGGGGACTAGCGGGAGAGGCCTACGAGCAGTACTTC	CASRGLAGEAYEQYF
TRBV29-1	TRBJ2-2	NA	NA	TGCAGCGTCTCCCGGGACACGGGGGAGGGCGGGGAGCTGTTTTTT	CSVSRDTGEGGELFF
TRBV6-2/TRBV6-3	TRBJ1-1	NA	NA	TGTGCCAGCAGTTACGGGCGTCCGGGAGGCACTGAAGCTTTCTTT	CASSYGRPGGTEAFF
TRBV4-3	TRBJ2-1	NA	NA	TGCGCCAGCAGCCAAGATCCCCTAGCAGCGGGTGAGCAGTTCTTC	CASSQDPLAAGEQFF
TRBV19	TRBJ2-2	NA	TRBD1	TGTGCCAGTGAGGGGCACGACAGGGGAGAAAAAACCGGGGAGCTGTTTTTT	CASEGHDRGEKTGELFF
TRBV7-9	TRBJ1-5	NA	NA	TGTGCCAGCAGCTTTGGGCAGGGTGGCAATCAGCCCCAGCATTTT	CASSFGQGGNQPQHF
TRBV30	TRBJ2-3	NA	NA	TGTGCCTGGACCCCTCTTACAGGTAGATTGGCAGATACGCAGTATTTT	CAWTPLTGRLADTQYF
TRBV6-1	TRBJ2-1	NA	NA	TGTGCCAGCAGTGAAGCGCTTCGAACAGCAGTTGAGCAGTTCTTC	CASSEALRTAVEQFF
TRBV10-3	TRBJ2-1	NA	NA	TGTGCCATCAGTGAGTCGGGTCAGGGGATCAGGAATGAGCAGTTCTTC	CAISESGQGIRNEQFF
TRBV4-1	TRBJ1-4	NA	NA	TGCGCCAGCAGCCAAAGGACTCAAAATGAAAAACTGTTTTTT	CASSQRTQNEKLFF
TRBV5-1	TRBJ2-1	NA	NA	TGCGCCAGCAGCCTGGTTAGCGGAACCTACAATGAGCAGTTCTTC	CASSLVSGTYNEQFF